This TCR beta chain was identified during a study of technical replicates of blood from several donors. This table comes from immunoSEQ multiplex PCR, and its TCRdb copy is limited to in-frame clones, with some not included. The sample lists 65,000 to 95,000 clones, 65% to 90% seen once, with 4.8% in the top ten. Looked up from germline, CDR1 is SGHVS and CDR2 is FQNEAQ. CDR3 length: 17 amino acids. Trimming removed 6 bases at V and 0 bases at J, with 17 bases between. The material sequenced was PBMCs. V usage is TRBV7-8 and J usage is TRBJ2-2, with D possibly matching TRBD2 (5 bases). This receptor was identified in a human donor in good health. Some clones in this sample may be carry-over from other donors' samples. CDR3 coding DNA: TGTGCCAGCAGGGACTCTGCTTGGCGCACGAACACCGGGGAGCTGTTTTTT. Translating gives CASRDSAWRTNTGELFF.